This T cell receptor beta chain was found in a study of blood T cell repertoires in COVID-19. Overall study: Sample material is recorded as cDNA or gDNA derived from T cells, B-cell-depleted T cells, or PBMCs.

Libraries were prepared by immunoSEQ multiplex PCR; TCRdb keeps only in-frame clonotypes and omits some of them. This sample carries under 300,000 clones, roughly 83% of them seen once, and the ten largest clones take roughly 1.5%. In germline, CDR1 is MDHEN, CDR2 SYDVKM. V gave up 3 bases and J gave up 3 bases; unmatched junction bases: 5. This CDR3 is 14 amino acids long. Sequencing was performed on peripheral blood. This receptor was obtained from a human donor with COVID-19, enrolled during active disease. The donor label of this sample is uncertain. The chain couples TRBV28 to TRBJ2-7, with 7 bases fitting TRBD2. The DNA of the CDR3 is TGTGCCAGCAGTTTGGGGGGGGACTACTACGAGCAGTACTTC. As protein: CASSLGGDYYEQYF.